These T cell receptor beta chains were read from a single sample in a study of blood T cell repertoires in COVID-19. Method: immunoSEQ multiplex PCR; TCRdb's copy keeps in-frame clones and lacks some. This sample has 350,000 to 500,000 clones, with about 88% found just once. The sequenced sample was PBMCs or T cells enriched from blood (not recorded which). All receptors come from a woman between 18 and 29 years old who had been exposed to COVID-19. CDR3s include the opening cysteine and the closing phenylalanine or tryptophan. The D gene is left open where the match is weak. The size field is filled for only some rows; it gives once, few, many or a size class.

D | size | J | V | CDR3 | DNA
TRBD2 | NA | TRBJ2-3 | TRBV7-2 | CASSWGLAGAGDTQYF | TGTGCCAGCAGCTGGGGACTAGCGGGAGCCGGGGATACGCAGTATTTT
NA | NA | TRBJ1-5 | TRBV28 | CASTAGGGREPQHF | TGTGCCAGCACGGCTGGGGGGGGCAGGGAGCCCCAGCATTTT
TRBD2 | NA | TRBJ2-5 | TRBV10-3 | CAIGTSGAETQYF | TGTGCCATTGGGACTAGCGGGGCAGAGACCCAGTACTTC
NA | NA | TRBJ1-5 | TRBV5-1 | CASSLGLSDYNQPQHF | TGCGCCAGCAGCTTGGGACTCAGCGACTACAATCAGCCCCAGCATTTT
TRBD2 | NA | TRBJ2-3 | TRBV7-2 | CASSFPSGGAGTDTQYF | TGTGCCAGCAGCTTCCCTAGCGGGGGGGCCGGCACAGATACGCAGTATTTT
TRBD1 | once | TRBJ1-1 | TRBV28 | CASSPSGTGLTAFF | TGTGCCAGCAGTCCCTCCGGGACAGGTTTGACTGCTTTCTTT
TRBD2 | NA | TRBJ2-7 | TRBV5-6 | CASSLTSGRTEQYF | TGTGCCAGCAGCTTAACTAGCGGGAGGACCGAGCAGTACTTC
TRBD1 | few | TRBJ2-7 | TRBV5-1 | CASSPGQGRGEQYF | TGCGCCAGCAGCCCGGGACAGGGAAGGGGGGAGCAGTACTTC
NA | NA | TRBJ1-2 | TRBV28 | CASSLGHMRGYTF | TGTGCCAGCAGTTTAGGCCACATGAGGGGCTACACCTTC
TRBD1 | NA | TRBJ2-7 | TRBV6-5 | CASSSHGTGSYEQYF | TGTGCCAGCAGTTCCCACGGGACAGGGTCGTACGAGCAGTACTTC
NA | NA | TRBJ1-3 | TRBV7-9 | CASSPNTGSGNTIYF | TGTGCCAGCAGCCCTAACACAGGGTCTGGAAACACCATATATTTT
TRBD1 | NA | TRBJ1-2 | TRBV7-9 | CASSLDSGGDYGYTF | TGTGCCAGCAGCTTAGATTCAGGGGGCGACTATGGCTACACCTTC